A single sample gave rise to the 4 T cell receptor beta chains below, sequenced in a study of blood T cell repertoires in COVID-19. The method was immunoSEQ multiplex PCR; TCRdb's version includes in-frame clones alone and lacks a portion of them. The profile covers about 130,000 clones, with around nine tenths appearing a single time and more than 3% taken by the ten largest. Material: peripheral blood. The receptors come from a man aged 45-65 years with active COVID-19.

The chain links TRBV30 to TRBJ2-7; 8 bases are shared with TRBD1. V shed 1 base and J 6 bases; nucleotides not matched to a gene: 14. The V gene's germline CDR1 is GTSNPN and CDR2 SVGIG (reference sequence). The CDR3 consists of 16 residues. CDR3 region: CAWSARMSDRESEQYV. The CDR3 DNA reads as TGTGCCTGGAGTGCCCGGATGTCGGACAGGGAGAGCGAGCAGTACGTC.

J is TRBJ2-1 and V is TRBV7-8; 8 bases line up with TRBD2. The CDR3 spans 17 residues. V gave up 0 bases and J gave up 4 bases; unmatched junction bases: 8. Germline CDR1 SGHVS, CDR2 FQNEAQ. The CDR3 loop reads CASSLARLAGGYNEQFF. The CDR3 DNA sequence: TGTGCCAGCAGCTTAGCGAGGCTGGCGGGGGGATACAATGAGCAGTTCTTC.

This clone was counted a single time. The CDR3, as DNA: TGTGCCAGCAGTGGGGACAGGGGATTTCAGCCCCAGCATTTT. Its translation is CASSGDRGFQPQHF. The rearrangement links TRBV2 to TRBJ1-5; 10 bases agree with TRBD1. The junction had 3 bases not matched to a gene; V was cut back by 4 bases and J by 6 bases. CDR3 length equals 14 residues. CDR1 and CDR2 from the germline V gene are SNHLY and FYNNEI.

The chain recombines TRBV12-3 or TRBV12-4 with TRBJ1-1; D is unclear. Trimming removed 2 bases from V and 3 bases from J, with 4 bases in between. The CDR3 has 12 residues. The CDR3 loop reads CASSLYYTEAFF. Written as DNA, the CDR3 is TGTGCCAGCAGTTTATACTACACTGAAGCTTTCTTT.